These 8 T cell receptor beta chains share one sample of origin, sequenced in a study of blood T cell repertoires in COVID-19. Some clones are missing from TCRdb's copy, which holds only in-frame ones; the method was immunoSEQ multiplex PCR. The sample carries hundreds of thousands of clones, just over 85% recorded once. The sequenced sample consisted of peripheral blood. All receptors derive from a man older than 75 with acute or convalescent COVID-19.

CDR3 protein: CASSRDRGSEQYV. CDR3 nucleotides: TGTGCCAGCAGCCGGGACAGGGGGTCCGAGCAGTACGTC. The rearrangement links TRBV12-3 or TRBV12-4 to TRBJ2-7; the match to TRBD1 covers 11 bases. The J segment lost 6 bases and the V segment lost 6 bases, leaving 4 bases of the junction unmatched. The CDR3 runs to 13 residues.

With respect to this clone: This CDR3 is also generated by other DNA sequences in the sample. V and J are TRBV6-5 and TRBJ1-1; TRBD1 matches at 9 bases. V shed 5 bases and J 2 bases; nucleotides not matched to a gene: 3. Germline V gene lookup returns CDR1 MNHEY and CDR2 SVGAGI. The CDR3 is made up of 14 amino acids. CDR3 coding DNA: TGTGCCAGCAGTCGTACAGGGGGCAACACTGAAGCTTTCTTT. Protein sequence: CASSRTGGNTEAFF.

This CDR3 is CASSWDRAAREAFF. The CDR3 region has the DNA TGTGCCAGCAGCTGGGACAGGGCGGCCCGGGAAGCTTTCTTT. The chain employs TRBV28 and TRBJ1-1; TRBD1 matches 9 bases. The CDR3 is made up of 14 amino acids. Losses at the gene ends were 6 bases for V and 8 bases for J; bases not matched to a gene: 10. Germline CDR1 MDHEN, CDR2 SYDVKM.

The chain is built from TRBV7-2 and TRBJ1-5; 8 bases align to TRBD1. Germline V gives CDR1 SGHTA, CDR2 FQGNSA. This CDR3 is 16 amino acids long. The junction had 3 bases not matched to a gene; V was cut back by 2 bases and J by 0 bases. The DNA of the CDR3 is TGTGCCAGCAGCTTAAGTGGGACAGGTAGCAATCAGCCCCAGCATTTT. It is translated as CASSLSGTGSNQPQHF.

The chain couples TRBV7-9 to TRBJ2-2; 10 bases line up with TRBD2. The CDR3 covers 15 residues. J lost 6 bases, V lost 6 bases, and 7 bases had no gene match. Germline V gene sequence: CDR1 SEHNR, CDR2 FQNEAQ (reference sequence). The CDR3 nucleotides are TGTGCCAGCAGTCGTCTAGCGGGAGAGGCCGGGGAGCTGTTTTTT. This gives the protein CASSRLAGEAGELFF.

The rearrangement uses TRBV2 and TRBJ2-1; TRBD2 matches at 15 bases. The ends lost 4 bases at V and 6 bases at J; junction bases unmatched: 19. This CDR3 region has 21 residues. The germline gives CDR1 SNHLY, CDR2 FYNNEI. The CDR3 DNA reads TGTGCCAGCAGTGGGGAACAGTACAGGACTAGCGGGAGGGCCCGGGGCAATGAGCAGTTCTTC. Protein: CASSGEQYRTSGRARGNEQFF.

In this sample, this clone turned up a few times. Written as DNA, the CDR3 is TGTGCCAGCAGACTTAGAAATTCACCCCTCCACTTT. Its translation is CASRLRNSPLHF. J is TRBJ1-6 and V is TRBV28; D unresolved. Germline V lookup: CDR1 MDHEN, CDR2 SYDVKM. The CDR3 contains 12 residues. The V gene lost 6 bases and the J gene lost 7 bases, with 7 bases spanning the gap.

The CDR3 bases are TGTGCCAGCTCGCCTTATCAGGGGACCGGGGAGCTGTTTTTT. Encoded protein: CASSPYQGTGELFF. The chain recombines TRBV18 with TRBJ2-2, with D possibly matching TRBD1 (6 bases). The CDR3 loop spans 14 amino acids. Trimming stripped 6 bases from V and 5 bases from J, with 13 bases between. Germline CDR1 KGHSH, CDR2 LQKENI.